This T cell receptor (beta chain) was sequenced for a study of shared clonotypes between healthy human individuals. The junction had 16 bases not matched to a gene; V was cut back by 4 bases and J by 2 bases. CDR3 size: 18 residues. CDR1 is SEHNR and CDR2 is FQNEAQ in the germline V gene (reference sequence). Tens of thousands of T cell genomes, or 300 ng DNA, went into unsorted PBMC replicate PCRs. The repertoire was sequenced with immunoSEQ multiplex PCR; TCRdb's copy has only in-frame clones and lacks some. Here the sample spans about 490,000 clones, 79% being singletons. Without sorting, samples used some 93 million PBMCs for genomic DNA. Comments on this clone: Its antigen is unknown.

Broader study findings: Sequencing depth was expected to affect clonotype sharing among donors.

The V call is TRBV7-9, the J call TRBJ2-7; 8 bases are a match to TRBD2. The receptor's source is a woman in her forties in good health. Some clones in this sample may be carry-over from other donors' samples. The sample was PBMCs. The CDR3 bases are TGTGCCAGCAGCTCCCGGGGAGCGGGAGCCCCCAACCCCTACGAGCAGTACTTC. Encoded protein: CASSSRGAGAPNPYEQYF.